Shown below are 24 T cell receptor beta chains from a single sample sequenced in a study of blood T cell repertoires in COVID-19. Generated by immunoSEQ multiplex PCR, the TCRdb table keeps only in-frame clones and is missing some. Found here are 250,000 to 350,000 clones, 87% of them singletons; the top ten hold 8.5% to 10%. Sequenced: PBMCs or T cells enriched from blood (not recorded which). The receptors here all came from a woman aged 18-29 years who had recovered from COVID-19.

Points on this clone: Within the sample, other DNA sequences also encode this same CDR3. V and J are TRBV19 and TRBJ1-1; no clear D. Trimming removed 2 bases from V and 1 base from J, with 5 bases in between. Germline V gene sequence: CDR1 LNHDA, CDR2 SQIVND (reference sequence). This CDR3 has 13 residues. CDR3 in amino acids: CASSISRNTEAFF. DNA of the CDR3: TGTGCCAGTAGTATAAGTAGGAACACTGAAGCTTTCTTT. Combining the CDR3 with reference TRBV19 and TRBJ1-1 gives the whole variable domain DGGITQSPKYLFRKEGQNVTLSCEQNLNHDAMYWYRQDPGQGLRLIYYSQIVNDFQKGDIAEGYSVSREKKESFPLTVTSAQKNPTAFYLCASSISRNTEAFFGQGTRLTVV.

The rearrangement joins TRBV6-4 to TRBJ2-1; TRBD2 agrees at 10 bases. Germline CDR1 and CDR2: MRHNA and SNTAGT. The CDR3 contains 14 residues. The ends lost 4 bases at V and 5 bases at J; junction bases unmatched: 2. The CDR3 reads CASSASGSHNEQFF. DNA of the CDR3: TGTGCCAGCAGTGCTAGCGGGAGCCACAATGAGCAGTTCTTC.

The J gene is TRBJ1-3, the V gene TRBV28; the D gene is possibly TRBD1 (5 bases). Between the trimmed V and J ends, which lost 1 base and 7 bases, there was a span of 14 bases. From germline, CDR1 is MDHEN and CDR2 SYDVKM. The CDR3 contains 15 residues. The CDR3 nucleotides are TGTGCCAGCAGTTTATCAGGGCCCTTTAGGAACACCATATATTTT. Translation gives CASSLSGPFRNTIYF. The entire variable domain, with the rest obtained from reference TRBV28 and TRBJ1-3, is as follows: DVKVTQSSRYLVKRTGEKVFLECVQDMDHENMFWYRQDPGLGLRLIYFSYDVKMKEKGDIPEGYSVSREKKERFSLILESASTNQTSMYLCASSLSGPFRNTIYFGEGSWLTVV.

This sequence joins TRBV3-1 (or the pseudogene TRBV3-2) and TRBJ1-2; no clear D. Germline CDR1 reads LGHDT; CDR2 reads YNNKEL (reference sequence). V lost 0 bases and J lost 7, with 9 bases in between. The CDR3 runs 13 residues. The CDR3 protein is CASSQDEASGYTF. DNA for the CDR3: TGTGCCAGCAGCCAAGATGAAGCAAGTGGCTACACCTTC.

V gene TRBV7-3 combines with J gene TRBJ1-2, with 7 bases fitting TRBD1. The CDR3 sequence is 18 residues long. The V gene's germline CDR1 is SGHTA and CDR2 FQGTGA. The trim removed 4 bases at V and 4 bases at J, leaving 18 bases unmatched. CDR3 residues: CASSSNRDSSPEVYGYTF. As DNA, the CDR3 is TGTGCCAGCAGCTCTAACAGGGACAGCTCTCCGGAGGTCTATGGCTACACCTTC. The full variable domain, rest sourced from reference TRBV7-3 and TRBJ1-2, is GAGVSQTPSNKVTEKGKYVELRCDPISGHTALYWYRQSLGQGPEFLIYFQGTGAADDSGLPNDRFFAVRPEGSVSTLKIQRTERGDSAVYLCASSSNRDSSPEVYGYTFGSGTRLTVV.

V usage is TRBV5-1 and J usage is TRBJ1-1; D may be TRBD1 (6 bases). Trimming took 5 bases from V and 3 from J, leaving 14 bases between them. Germline CDR1 and CDR2: SGHRS and YFSETQ. The CDR3 has 14 amino acids. The CDR3: CASSSQGRDTEAFF. CDR3 DNA sequence: TGCGCCAGCAGTTCCCAGGGGCGGGACACTGAAGCTTTCTTT. Combining the CDR3 with reference TRBV5-1 and TRBJ1-1 gives the whole variable domain KAGVTQTPRYLIKTRGQQVTLSCSPISGHRSVSWYQQTPGQGLQFLFEYFSETQRNKGNFPGRFSGRQFSNSRSEMNVSTLELGDSALYLCASSSQGRDTEAFFGQGTRLTVV.

The chain joins TRBV6-2 or TRBV6-3 to TRBJ2-3; D perhaps matches TRBD2 (6 bases). Trimming removed 3 bases from V and 2 bases from J, with 12 bases in between. Germline assignment: CDR1 MNHEY and CDR2 SVGEGT. The CDR3 has 15 amino acids. This CDR3 is CASSYGGTVTDTQYF. Written as DNA, the CDR3 is TGTGCCAGCAGTTATGGGGGGACGGTCACAGATACGCAGTATTTT.

The chain joins TRBV6-2 or TRBV6-3 to TRBJ2-5; tentative D call: TRBD2 (5 bases). Trimming stripped 2 bases from V and 2 bases from J, with 15 bases between. Germline V gene lookup returns CDR1 MNHEY and CDR2 SVGEGT. This CDR3 has 16 residues. CDR3 nucleotide sequence: TGTGCCAGCAGTTACCGTCGGGGTCTGAGGCAAGAGACCCAGTACTTC. It encodes CASSYRRGLRQETQYF.

This clone was counted between two and nine times. The rearrangement uses TRBV28 and TRBJ1-4; a weak D match, TRBD1 (5 bases). Looked up from germline, CDR1 is MDHEN and CDR2 is SYDVKM. This CDR3 has 16 amino acids. The germline V and J ends were trimmed by 3 bases and 8 bases, with 19 bases remaining between them. CDR3 in amino acids: CASSFISPGIKEKLFF. CDR3 nucleotides: TGTGCCAGCAGTTTCATCTCCCCAGGGATCAAGGAAAAACTGTTTTTT. The variable domain in full, with the rest retrieved from reference TRBV28 and TRBJ1-4, is DVKVTQSSRYLVKRTGEKVFLECVQDMDHENMFWYRQDPGLGLRLIYFSYDVKMKEKGDIPEGYSVSREKKERFSLILESASTNQTSMYLCASSFISPGIKEKLFFGSGTQLSVL.

The genes are TRBV28 and TRBJ1-2; D gene uncertain. Germline V gives CDR1 MDHEN, CDR2 SYDVKM. V was shortened by 6 bases and J by 4 bases, with 9 bases between the two germline ends. The CDR3 totals 12 residues. The CDR3 DNA sequence: TGTGCCAGCAGCTTGCGGGCCTATGGCTACACCTTC. Translating gives CASSLRAYGYTF.

J is TRBJ2-5 and V is TRBV20-1, with 14 bases fitting TRBD2. The germline gives CDR1 DFQATT, CDR2 SNEGSKA (reference sequence). The CDR3 runs 14 residues. After removal of 3 bases from V and 4 bases from J, the junction contained 1 base not matched to a gene. The CDR3 bases are TGCAGTGCTAGTGGACTAGCGGGAGGAGAGACCCAGTACTTC. This gives the protein CSASGLAGGETQYF.

This clone is a singleton in its sample. The V and J genes are TRBV5-1 and TRBJ2-3, with D perhaps TRBD1 (6 bases). The CDR3 has 13 residues. V was shortened by 1 base and J by 6 bases, with 9 bases between the two germline ends. Germline loops: CDR1 SGHRS, CDR2 YFSETQ. CDR3 in DNA: TGCGCCAGCAGCTTGTGGGGGCTGGATACGCAGTATTTT. Translating it yields CASSLWGLDTQYF.

The chain has TRBV2 and TRBJ1-4; D possibly corresponds to TRBD1 (5 bases). Germline CDR1 and CDR2: SNHLY and FYNNEI. The CDR3 totals 12 residues. Deletions cut 10 bases from V and 4 bases from J, with 10 bases between. CDR3 region: CANRQFNEKLFF. The CDR3 bases are TGTGCCAACAGACAGTTTAATGAAAAACTGTTTTTT.

CDR3 sequence (DNA): TGCGCCAGCAGCTATAAAGAGACCCAGTACTTC. This codes for CASSYKETQYF. This chain joins TRBV5-1 and TRBJ2-5; no clear D gene. The CDR3 is made up of 11 amino acids. V lost 3 bases to trimming and J lost 3 bases, with 3 bases between them. In germline, CDR1 is SGHRS, CDR2 YFSETQ.

This chain uses TRBV7-3 with TRBJ2-1, with D possibly matching TRBD2 (5 bases). Germline V CDR1 and CDR2: SGHTA, FQGTGA. There are 12 residues in the CDR3. The V end lost 4 bases, the J end lost 14 bases, and 15 bases lay between the germline ends. The CDR3 here is CASSSHRGPKFF. CDR3 DNA: TGTGCCAGCAGCTCCCACCGAGGGCCCAAGTTCTTC.

This chain joins TRBV6-6 and TRBJ2-7, with a possible D match to TRBD2 (7 bases). V was cut by 2 bases and J by 9 bases, with 20 bases left in between. The germline V gene has CDR1 MNHNY and CDR2 SVGAGI (reference sequence). The CDR3 contains 15 residues. CDR3 sequence reads: CASSYLGGGIDGQYF. The CDR3 DNA reads as TGTGCCAGCAGTTACCTAGGGGGGGGTATAGATGGGCAGTACTTC.

The gene calls are TRBV28 and TRBJ2-4; no definite D call. CDR1 is MDHEN, CDR2 SYDVKM, per germline. Trimming cost V 4 bases and J 6 bases, with 13 bases left between them. The CDR3 has 14 amino acids. CDR3 in DNA: TGTGCCAGCAGTTCCCTCAGGCAATTAAACATTCAGTACTTC. Translated: CASSSLRQLNIQYF.

This chain connects TRBV25-1 to TRBJ2-3; possible D gene TRBD1, 5 bases. Germline CDR1 reads MGHDK; CDR2 reads SYGVNS. This CDR3 spans 13 amino acids. The V gene lost 8 bases and the J gene lost 5 bases, with 14 bases spanning the gap. The DNA of the CDR3 is TGTGCCAGCTCCCGAGCAGGGATAGATACGCAGTATTTT. This translates into CASSRAGIDTQYF.

This clone occurred a few times. The rearrangement uses TRBV11-3 and TRBJ2-1, with unresolved D. Germline CDR1 reads SGHNT; CDR2 reads YENEEA. The CDR3 extends over 13 amino acids. V was pared by 2 bases and J by 2 bases, with 4 bases between. DNA for the CDR3: TGTGCCAGCAGCTTATCTACCTACAATGAGCAGTTCTTC. Protein sequence: CASSLSTYNEQFF.

The chain is built from TRBV27 and TRBJ1-6; D unclear. This CDR3 spans 16 amino acids. Germline CDR1 reads MNHEY; CDR2 reads SMNVEV (reference sequence). The V end lost 3 bases, the J end lost 13 bases, and 22 bases lay between the germline ends. CDR3 residues: CASSLIPRERARPLHF. The CDR3 DNA follows: TGTGCCAGCAGTTTGATACCCCGCGAGAGGGCGAGGCCCCTCCACTTT.

This chain links TRBV12-3 or TRBV12-4 with TRBJ2-4; D gene uncertain. Trimming took off 10 bases at V and 0 bases at J, with 4 bases between the two ends. This CDR3 is built from 11 residues. CDR3 sequence: CATLAKNIQYF. CDR3 nucleotide sequence: TGTGCCACCTTAGCCAAAAACATTCAGTACTTC.

The CDR3 bases are TGTGCCATCAGTCTAGAAGCGGGGGACACTGAAGCTTTCTTT. As protein: CAISLEAGDTEAFF. This chain joins TRBV10-3 and TRBJ1-1; possible D gene TRBD1, 5 bases. CDR1 is ENHRY and CDR2 is SYGVKD in the germline V gene. There are 14 residues in the CDR3. V lost 5 bases and J lost 3, with 13 bases in between.

The genes are TRBV6-5 and TRBJ2-6, with D perhaps TRBD1 (5 bases). V lost 5 bases and J 0 bases, leaving 8 bases between the germline ends. The germline gives CDR1 MNHEY, CDR2 SVGAGI. The CDR3 extends over 15 amino acids. The CDR3 DNA is TGTGCCAGCAGTCCGACAGTCTCTGGGGCCAACGTCCTGACTTTC. It encodes CASSPTVSGANVLTF.

This clone was observed a handful of times. V usage is TRBV11-3 and J usage is TRBJ2-1; 10 bases match TRBD2. The CDR3 covers 18 residues. V shed 4 bases, J shed 0 bases, and the junction held 9 bases outside the gene matches. The V gene's germline CDR1 is SGHNT and CDR2 YENEEA. In DNA form, the CDR3 reads TGTGCCAGCAGCTCCTCCGCTAGCGGGAGTTTCTCCTACAATGAGCAGTTCTTC. It codes for CASSSSASGSFSYNEQFF.